This is a list of T cell receptor beta chains from one sample in a study of identical twins. TCRdb re-analysed the 5' RACE reads in MiXCR, keeping a single row per CDR3 protein. The sample consists of 500,000 to 550,000 distinct CDR3 sequences, roughly a fifth of them appearing once. The same data also contributed to another study, on T cells expressing NK-cell markers.

Material for sequencing was CD4+ T cells sorted from blood. Receptor source: a woman between 18 and 29 years old in good health. Both conserved end residues are part of each CDR3. D genes are given only for firm matches. Not every row has a clone size; where given, it reads once, few, many or a size class.

clone size: NA; V gene: TRBV6-1; D gene: NA; J gene: TRBJ1-1; CDR3 protein: CASSEGFGAFF; CDR3 DNA: TGTGCCAGCAGTGAAGGATTTGGGGCTTTCTTT
clone size: few; V gene: TRBV6-1; D gene: TRBD1; J gene: TRBJ1-4; CDR3 protein: CASSDPRQGGEKLFF; CDR3 DNA: TGTGCCAGCAGTGACCCTCGACAGGGCGGCGAAAAACTGTTTTTT
clone size: NA; V gene: TRBV6-5; D gene: NA; J gene: TRBJ2-3; CDR3 protein: CASSPRSVEDTQYF; CDR3 DNA: TGTGCCAGCAGTCCAAGGTCTGTGGAAGATACGCAGTATTTT
clone size: NA; V gene: TRBV20-1; D gene: NA; J gene: TRBJ2-3; CDR3 protein: CSAPRPETSTDTQYF; CDR3 DNA: TGCAGTGCGCCCCGGCCGGAAACTAGCACAGATACGCAGTATTTT
clone size: NA; V gene: TRBV6-2/TRBV6-3; D gene: NA; J gene: TRBJ1-3; CDR3 protein: CATEVDQGNTIYF; CDR3 DNA: TGTGCCACCGAAGTGGATCAAGGAAACACCATATATTTT
clone size: NA; V gene: TRBV29-1; D gene: NA; J gene: TRBJ2-3; CDR3 protein: CSVEVTISTDTQYF; CDR3 DNA: TGCAGCGTTGAAGTGACAATAAGCACAGATACGCAGTATTTT
clone size: NA; V gene: TRBV6-1; D gene: NA; J gene: TRBJ2-7; CDR3 protein: CASSRWDEQYF; CDR3 DNA: TGTGCCAGCAGCCGATGGGACGAGCAGTACTTC
clone size: NA; V gene: TRBV20-1; D gene: NA; J gene: TRBJ1-1; CDR3 protein: CSARRNAVIFF; CDR3 DNA: TGCAGTGCTAGGAGGAACGCCGTTATTTTCTTT
clone size: NA; V gene: TRBV30; D gene: NA; J gene: TRBJ1-5; CDR3 protein: CAWSTGTKQPQHF; CDR3 DNA: TGTGCCTGGAGCACAGGGACGAAGCAGCCCCAGCATTTT
clone size: few; V gene: TRBV4-1; D gene: TRBD2; J gene: TRBJ2-3; CDR3 protein: CASSQGLLAGGRDTQYF; CDR3 DNA: TGCGCCAGCAGCCAAGGCTTACTAGCGGGAGGGAGAGATACGCAGTATTTT
clone size: NA; V gene: TRBV3-1; D gene: NA; J gene: TRBJ2-3; CDR3 protein: CASTRRSSDSKDTQYF; CDR3 DNA: TGTGCCAGCACTAGGAGGAGTAGCGATTCGAAAGATACGCAGTATTTT
clone size: NA; V gene: TRBV10-1; D gene: TRBD2; J gene: TRBJ2-2; CDR3 protein: CASSESRGSGELFF; CDR3 DNA: TGCGCCAGCAGTGAGTCGCGGGGGTCAGGGGAGCTGTTTTTT
clone size: few; V gene: TRBV10-3; D gene: TRBD2; J gene: TRBJ2-3; CDR3 protein: CAIEDSPASGLTDTQYF; CDR3 DNA: TGTGCCATCGAGGATTCGCCGGCTAGCGGATTGACAGATACGCAGTATTTT
clone size: many; V gene: TRBV5-6; D gene: TRBD1; J gene: TRBJ1-5; CDR3 protein: CASSSSRTGNQPQHF; CDR3 DNA: TGTGCCAGCAGCTCCTCACGGACAGGGAACCAGCCCCAGCATTTT
clone size: NA; V gene: TRBV6-1; D gene: NA; J gene: TRBJ2-1; CDR3 protein: CASTLGLNNEQFF; CDR3 DNA: TGTGCCAGCACCCTGGGACTCAACAATGAGCAGTTCTTC
clone size: many; V gene: TRBV6-1; D gene: NA; J gene: TRBJ2-6; CDR3 protein: CASSLSLSGANVLTF; CDR3 DNA: TGTGCCAGCAGCCTTAGCCTCTCTGGGGCCAACGTCCTGACTTTC
clone size: NA; V gene: TRBV11-2; D gene: NA; J gene: TRBJ2-3; CDR3 protein: CASSLGGLHSDTQYF; CDR3 DNA: TGTGCCAGCAGCTTAGGAGGACTTCACTCCGATACGCAGTATTTT
clone size: NA; V gene: TRBV10-2; D gene: TRBD2; J gene: TRBJ2-7; CDR3 protein: CASLPRAGGREQYF; CDR3 DNA: TGCGCCAGCCTTCCTAGAGCGGGGGGCCGCGAGCAGTACTTC
clone size: few; V gene: TRBV29-1; D gene: NA; J gene: TRBJ2-5; CDR3 protein: CSVDGTHAF; CDR3 DNA: TGCAGCGTTGACGGGACTCACGCCTTC
clone size: NA; V gene: TRBV30; D gene: NA; J gene: TRBJ1-6; CDR3 protein: CAWSVGAGTPLHF; CDR3 DNA: TGTGCCTGGAGTGTAGGTGCCGGCACACCCCTCCACTTT
clone size: NA; V gene: TRBV9; D gene: TRBD2; J gene: TRBJ2-1; CDR3 protein: CASRPGSSGRGNEQFF; CDR3 DNA: TGTGCCAGCAGACCGGGTTCTAGCGGGAGAGGGAATGAGCAGTTCTTC
clone size: NA; V gene: TRBV20-1; D gene: NA; J gene: TRBJ2-7; CDR3 protein: CSAIHSADEQYF; CDR3 DNA: TGCAGTGCCATACATAGCGCGGACGAGCAGTACTTC
clone size: few; V gene: TRBV9; D gene: TRBD1; J gene: TRBJ1-1; CDR3 protein: CASSTWTGGTEAFF; CDR3 DNA: TGTGCCAGCAGCACCTGGACAGGGGGCACTGAAGCTTTCTTT
clone size: NA; V gene: TRBV29-1; D gene: NA; J gene: TRBJ2-3; CDR3 protein: CSVRRVETDTQYF; CDR3 DNA: TGCAGCGTACGTCGGGTAGAGACAGATACGCAGTATTTT
clone size: many; V gene: TRBV7-2; D gene: NA; J gene: TRBJ2-3; CDR3 protein: CASSLSPLDTQYF; CDR3 DNA: TGTGCCAGCAGCTTATCCCCATTGGATACGCAGTATTTT
clone size: many; V gene: TRBV20-1; D gene: NA; J gene: TRBJ2-7; CDR3 protein: CSALRDSYEQYF; CDR3 DNA: TGCAGTGCTCTCCGGGACTCCTACGAGCAGTACTTC
clone size: NA; V gene: TRBV20-1; D gene: NA; J gene: TRBJ2-7; CDR3 protein: CSAYRAGEQYF; CDR3 DNA: TGCAGTGCTTACAGGGCGGGGGAGCAGTACTTC